The clone carrying this T cell receptor beta chain was seen only a few times. The CDR3 consists of 16 residues. The germline CDR1 and CDR2 sequences are SGHAT and FQNNGV. Trimming cost V 8 bases and J 0 bases, with 19 bases left between them. Combining a sample-barcoded 5' primer with a J-beta primer mix, a second PCR ran for 7 to 11 cycles. Using its own MiXCR run on the 5' RACE reads, TCRdb lists one record per CDR3 protein. Altogether around 620,000 distinct CDR3 sequences are present, about 26% being singletons, with the ten largest covering 18%. Staff drew about 10 milliliters of peripheral blood from each donor. The data are from a study of blood T cells in healthy people across ages.

Sequencing used blood. This TCR came from a woman aged 70-85 years in good health. The chain links TRBV11-2 to TRBJ2-5; D unclear. The DNA of the CDR3 is TGTGCCAGCGGCAATGACTGGGTAGGAAACCAAGAGACCCAGTACTTC. Translation: CASGNDWVGNQETQYF.